The 11 T cell receptor beta chains presented below share a single source sample, sequenced in a study of identical twins. TCRdb analysed the 5' RACE reads with MiXCR anew, one entry per CDR3 protein. The data show around 1.7 million distinct CDR3 sequences, less than 35% seen once. Sequencing was carried out using cord blood. The source of these receptors is a newborn girl in good health.

This clonotype was counted only a few times. DNA of the CDR3: TGTGCCACCAGTGCTCCGGGGTTTCGGCAGCCCCAGCATTTT. Its translation is CATSAPGFRQPQHF. The chain joins TRBV24-1 to TRBJ1-5, with no clear D. The CDR3 extends over 14 amino acids. Trimming removed 5 bases at V and 7 bases at J, with 14 bases between. From germline, CDR1 is KGHDR and CDR2 SFDVKD.

The V gene is TRBV4-2, the J gene TRBJ2-7, with a possible D match to TRBD1 (5 bases). The germline V gene has CDR1 LGHNA and CDR2 YNFKEQ. This CDR3 has 17 amino acids. The V end lost 0 bases, the J end lost 7 bases, and 22 bases lay between the germline ends. The CDR3 reads CASSQDTRVGNYNEQYF. The CDR3 bases are TGTGCCAGCAGCCAAGACACCAGGGTGGGGAACTACAATGAGCAGTACTTC.

A single count supports this clonotype. The gene calls are TRBV4-1 and TRBJ2-4, with TRBD2 matching 13 bases. The J call may be in error: the DNA end matches TRBJ2-7 better. This CDR3 has 18 amino acids. Germline lookup yields CDR1 MGHRA and CDR2 YSYEKL. In DNA, the CDR3 is TGCGCCAGCAGCCAACTGAGACTAGCGGGGGGCAAGCCTTACGAGCAGTACTTC. It is translated as CASSQLRLAGGKPYEQYF.

V is TRBV7-9 and J is TRBJ2-4; a weak D match, TRBD1 (6 bases). The V end lost 3 bases, the J end lost 13 bases, and 13 bases lay between the germline ends. Germline V gene sequence: CDR1 SEHNR, CDR2 FQNEAQ (reference sequence). The CDR3 sequence is 12 residues long. CDR3 loop: CASSFEQGGQYF. CDR3 DNA: TGTGCCAGCAGCTTCGAACAGGGTGGGCAGTACTTC.

V usage is TRBV28 and J usage is TRBJ2-3; D is uncertain. This CDR3 comprises 15 residues. Trimming pared 6 bases from V and 1 base from J, leaving 14 bases between. Germline values: CDR1 MDHEN, CDR2 SYDVKM. DNA for the CDR3: TGTGCCAGCAGCCGGCTAGTGTATCGCACAGATACGCAGTATTTT. Residues: CASSRLVYRTDTQYF.

This clonotype has a handful of counts. J is TRBJ1-1 and V is TRBV6-2 or TRBV6-3, with D perhaps TRBD1 (6 bases). The V end was cut by 5 bases, the J end by 0 bases, with 16 bases between. Per the germline V gene, CDR1 is MNHEY and CDR2 is SVGEGT. The CDR3 is 16 amino acids. The CDR3 sequence is CASSDPRGDMNTEAFF. The CDR3 nucleotides read TGTGCCAGCAGTGACCCCCGGGGGGACATGAACACTGAAGCTTTCTTT.

The table lists this clonotype with a few counts. In DNA form, the CDR3 reads TGCAGTGCCAGTCGGGACAGGGTTGCATGGAAAGGCTACACCTTC. Protein sequence: CSASRDRVAWKGYTF. This chain joins TRBV20-1 and TRBJ1-2, with TRBD1 identical over 9 bases. Germline V CDR1 and CDR2: DFQATT, SNEGSKA (reference sequence). The CDR3 length is 15 residues. With V trimmed by 6 bases and J by 8 bases, 16 bases remained unmatched.

This clonotype was picked up a small number of times. V usage is TRBV2 and J usage is TRBJ2-7; 9 bases are shared with TRBD2. Unmatched junction bases numbered 9, after V lost 7 bases and J lost 2 bases. CDR3 length equals 15 residues. CDR1 SNHLY and CDR2 FYNNEI come from the germline V gene. The CDR3: CASNLERGVPYEQYF. The CDR3 nucleotides are TGTGCCAGCAACCTCGAGCGGGGGGTTCCCTACGAGCAGTACTTC.

To note about this clonotype: Just one base apart from a much larger clone, this may be a read error. The genes are TRBV10-3 and TRBJ1-2, with 9 bases fitting TRBD1. CDR3 length: 11 amino acids. Germline V gives CDR1 ENHRY, CDR2 SYGVKD. This CDR3 reads CAMGQGYDYTF. The CDR3 DNA reads TGTGCCATGGGACAGGGCTATGACTACACCTTC.

This clonotype came up many times. The junction differs from germline at one of its ends, possibly a read error. This chain connects TRBV5-1 to TRBJ2-3; 8 positions agree with TRBD2. The CDR3 consists of 14 residues. The germline V gene has CDR1 SGHRS and CDR2 YFSETQ. The CDR3: CASSLRTSIDTQYF. CDR3 nucleotides: TGCGCCAGCAGCTTACGGACTAGCATAGATACGCAGTATTTT.

V gene TRBV10-3 combines with J gene TRBJ2-7; tentative D call: TRBD1 (5 bases). The J call may not be correct, given that the DNA end is closer to TRBJ2-5. Germline loops: CDR1 ENHRY, CDR2 SYGVKD. There are 14 residues in the CDR3. The CDR3 protein is CAISEGHSQETQYF. The CDR3 DNA sequence: TGTGCCATCAGTGAGGGACATTCCCAAGAGACCCAGTACTTC.